One and the same sample provided the 29 T cell receptor beta chains below, sequenced in a study of T cell repertoires in cytomegalovirus infection. TCRdb ran MiXCR on the reads and lists one entry per CDR3 protein. The sample has 100,000 to 150,000 distinct CDR3 sequences, roughly 9% seen once. The sample comprised PBMCs. The origin of the receptors is a human donor in good health (CMV status not recorded). Some clones in this sample may be carry-over from other donors' samples.

The sample holds a few counts of this clonotype. The chain has TRBV2 and TRBJ1-1; TRBD1 is a possible D gene (5 bases). The V end was cut by 7 bases, the J end by 1 base, with 10 bases between. CDR1 is SNHLY, CDR2 FYNNEI, per germline. CDR3 length equals 13 residues. The CDR3 DNA reads as TGTGCCAGCACTCCCAGGGCGAACACTGAAGCTTTCTTT. Protein: CASTPRANTEAFF.

In this sample, this clonotype turned up a few times. The rearrangement joins TRBV27 to TRBJ1-5, with unresolved D. V lost 4 bases to trimming and J lost 6 bases, with 10 bases between them. Per the germline V gene, CDR1 is MNHEY and CDR2 is SMNVEV (reference sequence). The CDR3 length is 13 residues. The CDR3 DNA reads as TGTGCCAGCAGTTCCTGGAGCGGTCAGCCCCAGCATTTT. It yields the protein CASSSWSGQPQHF.

Many counts were recorded for this clonotype. The rearrangement joins TRBV29-1 to TRBJ2-1, with 10 bases that match TRBD2. Germline trimming cut 4 bases from V and 4 bases from J; bases unmatched to any gene: 1. CDR3 length equals 13 residues. Germline V CDR1 and CDR2: SQVTM, ANQGSEA. CDR3 sequence (DNA): TGCAGCGTTGTTAGCGGGGGGTACAATGAGCAGTTCTTC. This codes for CSVVSGGYNEQFF.

This clonotype was picked up a small number of times. J is TRBJ2-7 and V is TRBV20-1; 7 nucleotides match TRBD2. V lost 6 bases to trimming and J lost 2 bases; unmatched junction nucleotides: 13. CDR1 is DFQATT, CDR2 SNEGSKA, per germline (reference sequence). CDR3 size: 15 residues. For the CDR3, the DNA is TGCAGTGCATCCTGGGGAGGGAAGGTGGCCTACGAGCAGTACTTC. It translates to CSASWGGKVAYEQYF.

The sample holds many counts of this clonotype. The chain combines TRBV11-2 with TRBJ2-5, with 7 bases aligning to TRBD1. Germline V lookup: CDR1 SGHAT, CDR2 FQNNGV. The CDR3 runs 14 residues. V lost 4 bases, J lost 7 bases, and 9 bases stayed unmatched. The DNA of the CDR3 is TGTGCCAGCAGCTCCCGGACAGGAGCTGGGACCCAGTACTTC. Translation gives CASSSRTGAGTQYF.

This clonotype has only a few counts. This chain connects TRBV2 to TRBJ2-3; 9 nucleotides agree with TRBD2. In germline, CDR1 is SNHLY, CDR2 FYNNEI. V was clipped by 8 bases and J by 5 bases; unmatched bases: 8. The CDR3 loop spans 14 amino acids. DNA for the CDR3: TGTGCCAGCTCTTGGGCGGGGGGGCAAGATACGCAGTATTTT. As protein: CASSWAGGQDTQYF.

This clonotype was counted ten times or more. V gene TRBV7-2 combines with J gene TRBJ2-2; unclear D gene. The CDR3 is 15 amino acids. Germline assignment: CDR1 SGHTA and CDR2 FQGNSA. V was cut by 2 bases and J by 4 bases, with 11 bases left in between. The CDR3 spells CASSLRPQSTGELFF. The CDR3 DNA reads as TGTGCCAGCAGCTTAAGACCCCAATCCACCGGGGAGCTGTTTTTT.

This sequence joins TRBV2 and TRBJ1-5, with D possibly being TRBD1 (5 bases). CDR1 is SNHLY and CDR2 is FYNNEI in the germline V gene. The CDR3 runs to 19 residues. Trimming took 5 bases from V and 2 from J, leaving 25 bases between them. This CDR3 reads CASSPQGGASGIRNQPQHF. In DNA form, the CDR3 reads TGTGCCAGCAGTCCCCAAGGAGGGGCATCTGGGATACGCAATCAGCCCCAGCATTTT.

In its sample, this clonotype was seen many times. V gene TRBV9 combines with J gene TRBJ2-3; no firm D call. The CDR3 is 15 amino acids. The ends were cut back, 3 bases at V and 0 bases at J, with 11 bases in the middle. The germline CDR1 and CDR2 sequences are SGDLS and YYNGEE. CDR3 sequence reads: CASSARTESTDTQYF. DNA for the CDR3: TGTGCCAGCAGCGCCAGGACGGAGAGCACAGATACGCAGTATTTT.

This clonotype was picked up many times. This chain uses TRBV7-2 with TRBJ2-7; 8 bases match TRBD2. The V segment lost 3 bases and the J segment 4 bases; nucleotides outside the gene matches: 8. Germline V CDR1 and CDR2: SGHTA, FQGNSA. This CDR3 has 15 residues. The DNA for the CDR3 is TGTGCCAGCAGCTTTTTAGCGGGACTCGGGTACGAGCAGTACTTC. Translating it yields CASSFLAGLGYEQYF.

In its sample, this clonotype was seen many times. The chain has TRBV28 and TRBJ1-4, with 8 bases aligning to TRBD1. Unmatched junction bases numbered 8, after V lost 1 base and J lost 7 bases. CDR1 and CDR2 (germline): MDHEN, SYDVKM. The CDR3 has 16 amino acids. The CDR3 bases are TGTGCCAGCAGTTTATTCTCAGGGGGCGTCTTTGAAAAACTGTTTTTT. It codes for CASSLFSGGVFEKLFF.

This clonotype has a count of ten or more. The chain recombines TRBV7-2 with TRBJ1-2; D possibly corresponds to TRBD1 (5 bases). This CDR3 spans 14 amino acids. V lost 5 bases to trimming and J lost 1 base, with 11 bases between them. CDR1 is SGHTA, CDR2 FQGNSA, per germline. CDR3 sequence: CASSRDSNNYGYTF. CDR3 DNA sequence: TGTGCCAGCAGCCGTGACAGTAATAACTATGGCTACACCTTC.

This clonotype has a count of ten or more. This chain joins TRBV28 and TRBJ2-7; 8 nucleotides align to TRBD1. The trim removed 4 bases at V and 1 base at J, leaving 6 bases unmatched. Germline V CDR1 and CDR2: MDHEN, SYDVKM. The CDR3 contains 15 residues. The CDR3 DNA sequence: TGTGCCAGCAGTTATGACAGGGGAATTTCCTACGAGCAGTACTTC. Residues: CASSYDRGISYEQYF.

This clonotype ranks as medium-sized. The V and J genes are TRBV11-2 and TRBJ2-7; no clear D gene. Germline CDR1 is SGHAT and CDR2 is FQNNGV. Between the trimmed V and J ends, which lost 1 base and 7 bases, there was a span of 11 bases. The CDR3 is made up of 13 amino acids. CDR3 DNA: TGTGCCAGCAGCTTAGCGGAACCTAGTGAGCAGTACTTC. This codes for CASSLAEPSEQYF.

Many counts were recorded for this clonotype. V and J are TRBV10-2 and TRBJ2-7; 8 nucleotides match TRBD1. The CDR3 is made up of 18 amino acids. The germline V gene encodes CDR1 WSHSY and CDR2 SAAADI. V gave up 3 bases and J gave up 0 bases; unmatched junction bases: 13. The CDR3 reads CASSDPRQGSKFSYEQYF. The CDR3 DNA reads as TGCGCCAGCAGTGATCCGAGACAGGGGTCGAAATTCTCCTACGAGCAGTACTTC.

This clonotype was observed a handful of times. The rearrangement uses TRBV5-1 and TRBJ2-1; D is possibly TRBD2 (5 bases). The CDR3 length is 13 residues. From germline, CDR1 is SGHRS and CDR2 YFSETQ. Trimming shortened V by 1 base and J by 6 bases, and 8 bases separated the two germline ends. As DNA, the CDR3 is TGCGCCAGCAGCTTGCCTAGCACCAATGAGCAGTTCTTC. It yields the protein CASSLPSTNEQFF.

In this sample, this clonotype turned up many times. The V gene is TRBV4-2, the J gene TRBJ1-2, with TRBD1 as a possible D gene (5 bases). This CDR3 has 15 residues. V was cut by 0 bases and J by 4 bases, with 12 bases left in between. CDR1 LGHNA and CDR2 YNFKEQ come from the germline V gene. In nucleotides, the CDR3 is TGTGCCAGCAGCCAAGATGGTCAGGGATCCTATGGCTACACCTTC. Amino acid sequence: CASSQDGQGSYGYTF.

This clonotype was observed at least ten times. The genes are TRBV20-1 and TRBJ1-2; TRBD1 agrees at 8 bases. Germline V gene data show CDR1 as DFQATT and CDR2 as SNEGSKA (reference sequence). This CDR3 comprises 14 residues. V lost 1 base and J lost 3; bases outside the gene matches: 4. Here the CDR3 DNA reads TGCAGTGCTAGAGGTTTGGACAGGGACTATGGCTACACCTTC. It encodes CSARGLDRDYGYTF.

This clonotype showed up many times. This chain uses TRBV7-8 with TRBJ2-1, with D perhaps being TRBD1 or TRBD2 (5 bases each). V was trimmed by 7 bases and J by 4 bases, leaving 26 bases between them. The CDR3 consists of 18 residues. CDR1 and CDR2 (germline): SGHVS, FQNEAQ. The CDR3 DNA follows: TGTGCCAGCACTATAAAAGGGGCCGCTCGGGATAAATACAATGAGCAGTTCTTC. It specifies CASTIKGAARDKYNEQFF.

This clonotype was observed many times. The chain couples TRBV6-2 or TRBV6-3 to TRBJ2-3; D gene unclear. The ends were cut back, 8 bases at V and 0 bases at J, with 12 bases in the middle. Germline assignment: CDR1 MNHEY and CDR2 SVGEGT. The CDR3 has 14 residues. The CDR3 spells CASGLTTSTDTQYF. CDR3 coding DNA: TGTGCCAGCGGGCTGACAACTAGCACAGATACGCAGTATTTT.

This chain joins TRBV10-3 and TRBJ1-1; the D gene is possibly TRBD1 (6 bases). Trimming stripped 0 bases from V and 4 bases from J, with 9 bases between. The CDR3 contains 14 residues. CDR1 is ENHRY and CDR2 is SYGVKD in the germline V gene. The CDR3, as DNA: TGTGCCATCAGTGAGTCCGGGGGCTCCACTGAAGCTTTCTTT. It codes for CAISESGGSTEAFF.

In this sample, this clonotype turned up many times. The chain employs TRBV7-2 and TRBJ1-2, with D perhaps matching TRBD1 (5 bases). V was clipped by 1 base and J by 5 bases, with 11 bases between them. The CDR3 runs 14 residues. Germline V gene sequence: CDR1 SGHTA, CDR2 FQGNSA. Here the CDR3 reads CASSLGGTEYGYTF. CDR3 bases: TGTGCCAGCAGCTTAGGCGGGACGGAATATGGCTACACCTTC.

This clonotype was observed a few times. The rearrangement links TRBV2 to TRBJ2-1; D not certain. This CDR3 has 12 residues. V lost 7 bases to trimming and J lost 3 bases, with 7 bases between them. Germline V gene data show CDR1 as SNHLY and CDR2 as FYNNEI. CDR3 bases: TGTGCCAGCAACATGCTCTACAATGAGCAGTTCTTC. It specifies CASNMLYNEQFF.

This clonotype was counted many times. The V gene is TRBV6-5, the J gene TRBJ2-7; D unclear. Germline V gene sequence: CDR1 MNHEY, CDR2 SVGAGI. Trimming removed 6 bases from V and 1 base from J, with 10 bases in between. The CDR3 is 13 residues long. The CDR3 spells CASSTPGSYEQYF. In nucleotides, the CDR3 is TGTGCCAGCAGCACCCCAGGTTCCTACGAGCAGTACTTC.

The chain joins TRBV29-1 to TRBJ2-6; D not certain. The CDR3 extends over 13 amino acids. Germline V gene lookup returns CDR1 SQVTM and CDR2 ANQGSEA. V gave up 5 bases and J gave up 2 bases, with 7 bases separating them. This chain's CDR3 is CSVQDTGANVLTF. CDR3 DNA sequence: TGCAGCGTTCAGGATACTGGGGCCAACGTCCTGACTTTC.

Only one count was recorded for this clonotype. The V and J genes are TRBV2 and TRBJ2-7; perhaps TRBD2 as D (6 bases). This CDR3 contains 11 residues. V was clipped by 3 bases and J by 10 bases, with 10 bases between them. Looked up from germline, CDR1 is SNHLY and CDR2 is FYNNEI. The CDR3 loop reads CASSEWGEQYF. In nucleotides, the CDR3 is TGTGCCAGCAGTGAGTGGGGGGAACAGTACTTC.

This clonotype was seen at least ten times. This rearrangement joins TRBV20-1 to TRBJ2-2; tentatively, D is TRBD2 (6 bases). The V and J ends lost 2 bases and 4 bases respectively, with 8 bases between them. CDR1 and CDR2 (germline): DFQATT, SNEGSKA (reference sequence). The CDR3 is 13 amino acids. The CDR3 reads CSARRRGTGELFF. DNA of the CDR3: TGCAGTGCTAGAAGGAGGGGCACCGGGGAGCTGTTTTTT.

Ten or more counts support this clonotype. This chain connects TRBV7-2 to TRBJ1-1; tentative D call: TRBD1 (5 bases). CDR1 is SGHTA, CDR2 FQGNSA, per germline. This CDR3 contains 12 residues. Trimming stripped 5 bases from V and 5 bases from J, with 9 bases between. The CDR3 DNA reads as TGTGCCAGCAGCCACTGGGGGACTGAAGCTTTCTTT. This codes for CASSHWGTEAFF.

There are many counts of this clonotype. This chain links TRBV7-9 with TRBJ2-1; a possible D gene is TRBD2 (6 bases). V was clipped by 4 bases and J by 5 bases, with 21 bases between them. The CDR3 is made up of 17 amino acids. Germline values: CDR1 SEHNR, CDR2 FQNEAQ (reference sequence). CDR3 amino acids: CASSSKSGGALDNEQFF. The CDR3 nucleotides read TGTGCCAGCAGCTCGAAATCCGGGGGTGCCTTAGACAATGAGCAGTTCTTC.